This T cell receptor (beta chain) was recovered during a study of CD8 T cells in ankylosing spondylitis. Notes on the study in general: In reactive arthritis synovial fluid and blood, some motif variants had been reported before.

Molecular-barcoded quantitative 5'-RACE produced these TCR beta libraries. TCRdb itself ran the 5' RACE reads through MiXCR, one entry per CDR3 protein. The sample has 35,000 to 50,000 distinct CDR3 sequences; about 11% are singletons. V dropped 3 bases and J dropped 4; count of bases not matched to a gene: 4. The length of the CDR3 is 13 residues. The V gene's germline CDR1 is DFQATT and CDR2 SNEGSKA (reference sequence). This clonotype was recorded at least ten times. As yet, its antigen is unknown. The receptor was isolated from a male donor with ankylosing spondylitis or in good health (not recorded which). V and J are TRBV20-1 and TRBJ2-7; TRBD2 matches at 9 bases. What was sequenced was blood, either unsorted or a sorted T cell fraction (not recorded which). The DNA for the CDR3 is TGCAGTGCTAGGCCTAGCGGGGAGTACGAGCAGTACTTC. It translates to CSARPSGEYEQYF.